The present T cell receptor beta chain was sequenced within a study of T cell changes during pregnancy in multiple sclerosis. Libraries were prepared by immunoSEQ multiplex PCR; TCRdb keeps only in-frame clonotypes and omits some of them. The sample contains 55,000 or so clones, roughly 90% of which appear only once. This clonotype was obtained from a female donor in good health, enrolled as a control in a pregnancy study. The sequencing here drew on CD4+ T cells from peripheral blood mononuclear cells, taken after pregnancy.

CDR3 protein: CASSLQMGQSYGYTF. The CDR3 DNA follows: TGTGCCAGCAGCTTGCAAATGGGACAGAGCTATGGCTACACCTTC. The rearrangement joins TRBV7-2 to TRBJ1-2; 7 nucleotides align to TRBD1. The CDR3 sequence is 15 residues long. Germline values: CDR1 SGHTA, CDR2 FQGNSA. V was clipped by 3 bases and J by 4 bases; unmatched bases: 8.